The next 5 T cell receptor beta chains were all read from a single sample in a study of regulatory T cells in long-lasting Graves disease. Regarding time point: persistent/refractory GD, antithyroid drugs over 5 years with positive TRAb. Extracted RNA from PBMCs served as the source of the TCR library. Libraries of TCR beta came from iRepertoire HTBI primers plus Arm-PCR of CDR3 regions. TCRdb analysed the multiplex PCR reads with MiXCR anew, one entry per CDR3 protein. The data show hundreds of thousands of distinct CDR3 sequences, 20% to 25% seen once. This material consisted of peripheral blood mononuclear cells (PBMCs), taken when the disease was refractory, from a patient treated with antithyroid drugs. The receptors were gathered from a female donor with Graves disease.

In its sample, this clonotype was seen many times. The chain carries TRBV20-1 and TRBJ2-2; 11 nucleotides match TRBD2. CDR1 and CDR2 from the germline V gene are DFQATT and SNEGSKA (reference sequence). V was clipped by 2 bases and J by 5 bases; unmatched bases: 4. The CDR3 consists of 15 residues. The CDR3, as DNA: TGCAGTGCTAGAACTAGCGGGAGATGGACCGGGGAGCTGTTTTTT. Translating it yields CSARTSGRWTGELFF.

This clonotype occurred many times. The rearrangement uses TRBV10-3 and TRBJ1-2; D gene uncertain. This CDR3 region has 12 residues. V was shortened by 1 base and J by 2 bases, with 2 bases between the two germline ends. In germline, CDR1 is ENHRY, CDR2 SYGVKD. This CDR3 reads CAISELNYGYTF. Here the CDR3 DNA reads TGTGCCATCAGTGAGTTAAACTATGGCTACACCTTC.

This clonotype was seen ten or more times. The genes are TRBV11-2 and TRBJ2-7, with 11 bases matching TRBD2. Germline V CDR1 and CDR2: SGHAT, FQNNGV. This CDR3 has 14 residues. The V segment lost 6 bases and the J segment 4 bases; nucleotides outside the gene matches: 5. CDR3 nucleotides: TGTGCCAGCAGGGAGACTAGCGGGGAGTACGAGCAGTACTTC. Translation: CASRETSGEYEQYF.

This clonotype was seen many times. The CDR3 sequence is CSARVGPRGTEAFF. CDR3 DNA: TGCAGTGCTAGAGTCGGACCGAGAGGTACTGAAGCTTTCTTT. The V and J genes are TRBV20-1 and TRBJ1-1; the D is unclear. Trimming removed 1 base from V and 5 bases from J, with 14 bases in between. Per the germline V gene, CDR1 is DFQATT and CDR2 is SNEGSKA (reference sequence). The CDR3 consists of 14 residues.

This clonotype was seen many times. The J gene is TRBJ2-2, the V gene TRBV5-1; 7 bases align to TRBD1. Germline V gene lookup returns CDR1 SGHRS and CDR2 YFSETQ. The CDR3 extends over 16 amino acids. The V gene end was trimmed by 4 bases and the J gene end by 2 bases; junction bases not matched to a gene: 8. The CDR3 spells CASSARYRGNTGELFF. The CDR3 DNA sequence: TGCGCCAGCAGCGCCCGGTACAGGGGTAACACCGGGGAGCTGTTTTTT.